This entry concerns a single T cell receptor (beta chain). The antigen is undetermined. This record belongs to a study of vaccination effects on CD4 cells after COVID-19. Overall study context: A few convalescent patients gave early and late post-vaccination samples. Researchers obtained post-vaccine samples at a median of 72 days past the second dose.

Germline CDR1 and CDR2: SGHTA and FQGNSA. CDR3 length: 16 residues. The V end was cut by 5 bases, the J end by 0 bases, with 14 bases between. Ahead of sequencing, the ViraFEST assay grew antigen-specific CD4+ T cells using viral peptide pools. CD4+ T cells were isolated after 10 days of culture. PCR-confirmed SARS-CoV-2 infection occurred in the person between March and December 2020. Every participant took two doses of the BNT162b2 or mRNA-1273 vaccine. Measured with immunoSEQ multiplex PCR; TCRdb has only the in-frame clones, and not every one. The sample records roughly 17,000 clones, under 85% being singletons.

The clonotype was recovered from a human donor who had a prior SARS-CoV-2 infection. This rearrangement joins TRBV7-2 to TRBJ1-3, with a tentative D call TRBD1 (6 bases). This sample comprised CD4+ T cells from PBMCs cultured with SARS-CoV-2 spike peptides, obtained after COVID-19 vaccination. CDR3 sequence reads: CASSPLGANSGNTIYF. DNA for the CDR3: TGTGCCAGCAGCCCGTTGGGGGCGAACTCTGGAAACACCATATATTTT.